The sequence of this TCR beta chain was determined in a study of control samples from healthy donors and cancer patients. The ends were cut back, 0 bases at V and 0 bases at J, with 6 bases in the middle. This CDR3 is built from 16 residues. The germline V gene has CDR1 LGHNA and CDR2 YNFKEQ. Measured with immunoSEQ multiplex PCR; TCRdb has only the in-frame clones, and not every one. The sample shows 60,000 or so clones, roughly 86% of them seen only once. This sequence was found in a man in his fifties in good health. The sequencing input was blood. The chain has TRBV4-2 and TRBJ2-6; maybe TRBD2 (5 bases). The CDR3 region is CASSQDGSSGANVLTF. The CDR3 bases are TGTGCCAGCAGCCAAGATGGGAGCTCTGGGGCCAACGTCCTGACTTTC.